This T cell receptor (beta chain) was documented in a study of cytomegalovirus exposure and HLA in healthy donors. CDR3 length: 14 amino acids. Germline CDR1 is MDHEN and CDR2 is SYDVKM. About this clone: An end of the junction does not agree with germline; a read error may underlie this.

Researchers ran the PCR with 60 Vbeta and 13 Jbeta primers. Clones were read by immunoSEQ multiplex PCR, and TCRdb kept only the in-frame ones, dropping some. The sample has 95,000 to 150,000 clones; approximately 10% are singletons. The sample comprised PBMCs. The origin of this receptor is a woman under 30 in good health and CMV-seropositive. The chain has TRBV28 and TRBJ2-3; the D gene is possibly TRBD1 (5 bases). The CDR3 coding sequence is TGTGCAAGCAGGGCCAACAACCCCACAGATACGCAGTATTTT. Translation gives CASRANNPTDTQYF.